The 25 T cell receptor beta chains below were found in one sample sequenced in a study of T cells after yellow fever vaccination. TCRdb reprocessed the 5' RACE reads with MiXCR, giving one entry per CDR3 protein. The data contain about 630,000 distinct CDR3 sequences, 10% to 15% of them singletons. Material: PBMCs, obtained on the day of the yellow fever booster vaccination. Source of these receptors: a man aged 30-40 years who received the YFV17D yellow fever vaccine.

The chain recombines TRBV29-1 with TRBJ2-5; D is possibly TRBD1 (5 bases). The V end lost 3 bases, the J end lost 4 bases, and 12 bases lay between the germline ends. Looked up from germline, CDR1 is SQVTM and CDR2 is ANQGSEA. The CDR3 runs to 13 residues. The CDR3 region has the DNA TGCAGCGTTGACGAAGGGGTTGCAGAGACCCAGTACTTC. Translating it yields CSVDEGVAETQYF.

The V gene is TRBV5-1, the J gene TRBJ2-5; TRBD2 aligns across 11 bases. This CDR3 spans 15 amino acids. Germline-derived CDR1 and CDR2 are SGHRS and YFSETQ. V was pared by 4 bases and J by 2 bases, with 4 bases of the junction left unmatched. CDR3 residues: CASSVGTSGQETQYF. The CDR3 DNA reads as TGCGCCAGCAGCGTTGGGACTAGCGGACAAGAGACCCAGTACTTC. The variable domain in full, with the rest retrieved from reference TRBV5-1 and TRBJ2-5, is KAGVTQTPRYLIKTRGQQVTLSCSPISGHRSVSWYQQTPGQGLQFLFEYFSETQRNKGNFPGRFSGRQFSNSRSEMNVSTLELGDSALYLCASSVGTSGQETQYFGPGTRLLVL.

The J gene is TRBJ2-3, the V gene TRBV10-3, with 10 bases identical to TRBD2. CDR1 and CDR2 from the germline V gene are ENHRY and SYGVKD. Trimming cost V 10 bases and J 3 bases; bases outside gene matches: 7. This CDR3 has 14 amino acids. The CDR3 DNA is TGTGCCACGAAGCGGGAGGGCCTGACAGATACGCAGTATTTT. Protein sequence: CATKREGLTDTQYF.

This clonotype was counted a few times. The V call is TRBV7-6, the J call TRBJ2-3; the D gene is possibly TRBD1 (5 bases). Germline V gene data show CDR1 as SGHVS and CDR2 as FNYEAQ. CDR3 length: 14 residues. The V gene lost 4 bases and the J gene lost 3 bases, with 11 bases spanning the gap. The CDR3 DNA sequence: TGTGCCAGCAGCTCCAGGGTAGAAACAGATACGCAGTATTTT. It encodes CASSSRVETDTQYF.

This clonotype was seen more than once but under ten times. The genes are TRBV24-1 and TRBJ2-1, with D unresolved. V was trimmed by 4 bases and J by 6 bases, leaving 12 bases between them. CDR3 length: 14 residues. CDR1 is KGHDR, CDR2 SFDVKD, per germline. DNA for the CDR3: TGTGCCACCAGTGAGGATTACAGCCGCAATGAGCAGTTCTTC. Translated, it gives CATSEDYSRNEQFF.

The rearrangement joins TRBV28 to TRBJ2-3; 12 bases fit TRBD2. CDR1 and CDR2 from the germline V gene are MDHEN and SYDVKM. The CDR3 has 17 amino acids. V trimming: 1 base; J trimming: 5 bases; junction bases outside the gene matches: 7. The CDR3 loop reads CASSLLTSGSEEDTQYF. In nucleotides, the CDR3 is TGTGCCAGCAGTTTATTGACTAGCGGGAGTGAAGAAGATACGCAGTATTTT.

The table lists this clonotype with many counts. This rearrangement joins TRBV28 to TRBJ1-4; D perhaps matches TRBD1 (5 bases). The CDR3 is made up of 13 amino acids. The V end lost 2 bases, the J end lost 11 bases, and 12 bases lay between the germline ends. Germline loops: CDR1 MDHEN, CDR2 SYDVKM. The CDR3 DNA reads TGTGCCAGCAGTTTACAGGGCTCAGGGAAACTGTTTTTT. Residues: CASSLQGSGKLFF.

The V and J genes are TRBV4-2 and TRBJ1-5; TRBD1 might be the D (6 bases). Germline CDR1 LGHNA, CDR2 YNFKEQ. Trimming removed 0 bases from V and 4 bases from J, with 10 bases in between. CDR3 length: 15 residues. This CDR3 is CASSQDGQLNQPQHF. The CDR3 DNA is TGTGCCAGCAGCCAAGACGGACAGCTTAATCAGCCCCAGCATTTT.

The chain combines TRBV2 with TRBJ2-1; weak D call: TRBD2 (6 bases). This CDR3 is built from 16 residues. V shed 7 bases and J shed 2 bases, with 18 bases lying between them. In germline, CDR1 is SNHLY, CDR2 FYNNEI. CDR3 sequence: CASIAPSVLTYNEQFF. CDR3 sequence (DNA): TGTGCCAGCATAGCCCCTAGCGTACTCACCTACAATGAGCAGTTCTTC.

This clonotype appeared a few times. The CDR3 region is CASNLWGGDRNSPLHF. The CDR3, as DNA: TGTGCCAGCAACCTTTGGGGAGGGGACAGAAATTCACCCCTCCACTTT. This chain joins TRBV27 and TRBJ1-6; 7 bases line up with TRBD1. This CDR3 is 16 amino acids long. Germline CDR1 reads MNHEY; CDR2 reads SMNVEV (reference sequence). Germline trimming cut 7 bases from V and 7 bases from J; bases unmatched to any gene: 13.

The rearrangement uses TRBV11-1 and TRBJ2-4; D might be TRBD2 (7 bases). CDR3 size: 18 residues. The V end was cut by 2 bases, the J end by 8 bases, with 25 bases between. Germline loops: CDR1 SGHAT, CDR2 FQDESV (reference sequence). The CDR3 coding sequence is TGTGCCAGCAGCTTATACCCCAGGGGTGACGGCGGGAGAGACATTCAGTACTTC. Its protein is CASSLYPRGDGGRDIQYF.

This clonotype was recorded a few times. The chain recombines TRBV5-1 with TRBJ1-6; D gene unclear. This CDR3 comprises 13 residues. The V and J ends lost 4 bases and 5 bases respectively, with 7 bases between them. Germline values: CDR1 SGHRS, CDR2 YFSETQ. This CDR3 is CASSKEDNSPLHF. CDR3 coding DNA: TGCGCCAGCAGCAAGGAGGATAATTCACCCCTCCACTTT. Using reference TRBV5-1 and TRBJ1-6 for the parts outside the CDR3, the full variable domain is KAGVTQTPRYLIKTRGQQVTLSCSPISGHRSVSWYQQTPGQGLQFLFEYFSETQRNKGNFPGRFSGRQFSNSRSEMNVSTLELGDSALYLCASSKEDNSPLHFGNGTRLTVT.

There are a few counts of this clonotype. The chain uses TRBV24-1 and TRBJ2-3; D remains unclear. The CDR3 spans 12 residues. Germline CDR1 is KGHDR and CDR2 is SFDVKD. V lost 4 bases, J lost 6 bases, and 7 bases lay in between. The CDR3 nucleotides read TGTGCCACCAGTGAAGATCGGGATACGCAGTATTTT. It codes for CATSEDRDTQYF.

Details on this clonotype: A much bigger clone sits one base away, suggesting this may be a read error. The CDR3 is CASSFGGENYNEQFF. In DNA form, the CDR3 reads TGCGCCAGCAGCTTTGGGGGAGAAAACTACAATGAGCAGTTCTTC. The chain combines TRBV5-1 with TRBJ2-1, with D perhaps TRBD1 or TRBD2 (5 bases each). Between the trimmed V and J ends, which lost 2 bases and 3 bases, there was a span of 12 bases. Germline V gene sequence: CDR1 SGHRS, CDR2 YFSETQ. CDR3 length: 15 residues.

This clonotype occurred a few times. The CDR3 region has the DNA TGCGCCAGCAGCTCGGGGACAGGGGCGACAGATACGCAGTATTTT. It codes for CASSSGTGATDTQYF. This chain joins TRBV4-3 and TRBJ2-3; TRBD1 aligns across 10 bases. Germline V gene lookup returns CDR1 LGHNA and CDR2 YSLEER. The CDR3 is made up of 15 amino acids. The ends lost 5 bases at V and 3 bases at J; junction bases unmatched: 5.

The gene calls are TRBV5-4 and TRBJ2-1, with 8 bases that match TRBD1. The CDR3 sequence is 15 residues long. Germline lookup yields CDR1 SGHNT and CDR2 YYREEE (reference sequence). V gave up 2 bases and J gave up 4 bases; unmatched junction bases: 5. This CDR3 reads CASSFGQGGYNEQFF. In nucleotides, the CDR3 is TGTGCCAGCAGCTTCGGACAGGGCGGATACAATGAGCAGTTCTTC.

The chain links TRBV24-1 to TRBJ2-1, with 11 bases identical to TRBD2. Germline V gene data show CDR1 as KGHDR and CDR2 as SFDVKD. V was pared by 4 bases and J by 7 bases, with 8 bases of the junction left unmatched. CDR3 size: 16 residues. The CDR3 sequence: CATSEWTSGLQNEQFF. CDR3 DNA: TGTGCCACCAGTGAGTGGACTAGCGGGCTACAAAATGAGCAGTTCTTC.

This chain joins TRBV7-2 and TRBJ2-3, with 9 bases matching TRBD1. The CDR3 consists of 15 residues. V trimming: 7 bases; J trimming: 4 bases; junction bases outside the gene matches: 9. Germline CDR1 reads SGHTA; CDR2 reads FQGNSA. CDR3 sequence reads: CASTFGTGLPDTQYF. As DNA, the CDR3 is TGTGCCAGCACCTTCGGGACAGGGTTGCCAGATACGCAGTATTTT.

The J gene is TRBJ2-2, the V gene TRBV5-6; D gene ambiguous. Germline V CDR1 and CDR2: SGHDT, YYEEEE. The CDR3 totals 14 residues. Trimming cost V 1 base and J 2 bases, with 6 bases left between them. CDR3 nucleotides: TGTGCCAGCAGCTTGAACATCAACACCGGGGAGCTGTTTTTT. This encodes CASSLNINTGELFF.

This clonotype appeared many times. The V gene is TRBV5-1, the J gene TRBJ2-1; possibly TRBD2 for D (6 bases). Germline-derived CDR1 and CDR2 are SGHRS and YFSETQ. This CDR3 is 14 amino acids long. V lost 6 bases, J lost 8 bases, and 18 bases lay in between. The CDR3 region is CASIPDTTSYEQFF. As DNA, the CDR3 is TGCGCCAGCATCCCGGACACTACTAGCTATGAGCAGTTCTTC.

The chain joins TRBV6-1 to TRBJ1-1; TRBD1 agrees at 7 bases. Germline V gives CDR1 MNHNS, CDR2 SASEGT. The length of the CDR3 is 14 residues. Germline trimming cut 6 bases from V and 6 bases from J; bases unmatched to any gene: 10. The chain's CDR3 is CASSDRALYSEAFF. The CDR3 nucleotides read TGTGCCAGCAGCGACAGGGCCCTATACTCTGAAGCTTTCTTT.

This clonotype was detected a few times. This chain joins TRBV5-4 and TRBJ2-3; TRBD2 aligns across 15 bases. V lost 6 bases and J lost 7; bases outside the gene matches: 9. The CDR3 covers 16 residues. The germline gives CDR1 SGHNT, CDR2 YYREEE (reference sequence). CDR3 DNA: TGTGCCAGCAAACCAGAAGGGACTAGCGGGAGGAATACGCAGTATTTT. As protein: CASKPEGTSGRNTQYF.

The rearrangement uses TRBV28 and TRBJ1-2, with D perhaps TRBD1 (6 bases). The germline V and J ends were trimmed by 8 bases and 4 bases, with 20 bases remaining between them. This CDR3 spans 15 amino acids. Germline V CDR1 and CDR2: MDHEN, SYDVKM. The CDR3 nucleotides read TGTGCCAGCGGGCGTACAGGGTCTCTTCCCTATGGCTACACCTTC. Encoded protein: CASGRTGSLPYGYTF.

This clonotype appeared a few times. The V and J genes are TRBV5-1 and TRBJ2-1; 9 bases match TRBD2. The CDR3 consists of 14 residues. The V and J ends lost 4 bases and 9 bases, in that order; junction bases with no gene match: 8. Germline-derived CDR1 and CDR2 are SGHRS and YFSETQ. CDR3 protein: CASSGPSGTGEQFF. For the CDR3, the DNA is TGCGCCAGCAGCGGTCCTAGCGGGACGGGTGAGCAGTTCTTC.

In this sample, this clonotype turned up a few times. The chain joins TRBV7-9 to TRBJ2-7; D perhaps matches TRBD1 (6 bases). CDR1 SEHNR and CDR2 FQNEAQ come from the germline V gene (reference sequence). The CDR3 length is 15 residues. V lost 1 base and J lost 6, with 16 bases in between. The CDR3 region has the DNA TGTGCCAGCAGCTTAGGAGCTCAGGGGTCCCGCGAGCAGTACTTC. Protein sequence: CASSLGAQGSREQYF.